This T cell receptor beta chain was found in a study of CD8 T cells in ankylosing spondylitis. Regarding this clonotype: Its target is unknown.

TCRdb recomputed calls from the 5' RACE reads with MiXCR, one row per CDR3 protein. Here the sample spans under 150,000 distinct CDR3 sequences, around 8.5% being singletons. Per germline, CDR1 MNHEY and CDR2 SVGAGI. Trimming cost V 0 bases and J 3 bases, with 9 bases left between them. The CDR3 covers 14 residues. Notes on the study in general: There was a TCR beta motif, made of several highly homologous variants, that appeared characteristic of ankylosing spondylitis blood. Significantly higher representation of disease-linked clones was reported for matched ankylosing spondylitis synovial fluid.

This sequence was found in a male donor with ankylosing spondylitis or in good health (not recorded which). Specimen: blood, either unsorted or a sorted T cell fraction (not recorded which). The rearrangement uses TRBV6-5 and TRBJ2-7, with D uncertain. The CDR3 sequence is CASSYSKPNYEQYF. The CDR3 coding sequence is TGTGCCAGCAGTTACTCGAAACCCAACTACGAGCAGTACTTC.